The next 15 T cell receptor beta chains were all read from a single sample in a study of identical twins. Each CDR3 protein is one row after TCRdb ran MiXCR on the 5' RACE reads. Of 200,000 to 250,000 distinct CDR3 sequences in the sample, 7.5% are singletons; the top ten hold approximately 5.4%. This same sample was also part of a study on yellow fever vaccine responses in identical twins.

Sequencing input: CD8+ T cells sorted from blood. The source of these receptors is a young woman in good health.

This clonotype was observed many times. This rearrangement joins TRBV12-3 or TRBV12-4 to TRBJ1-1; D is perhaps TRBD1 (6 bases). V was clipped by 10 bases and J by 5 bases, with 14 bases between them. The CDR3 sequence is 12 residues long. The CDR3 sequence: CAILGGQTEAFF. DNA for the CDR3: TGTGCCATTTTAGGGGGGCAGACTGAAGCTTTCTTT.

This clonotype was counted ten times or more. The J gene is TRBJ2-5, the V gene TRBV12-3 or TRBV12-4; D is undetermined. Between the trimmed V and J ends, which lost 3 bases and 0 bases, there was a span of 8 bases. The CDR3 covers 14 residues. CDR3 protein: CASSLKTYQETQYF. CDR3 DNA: TGTGCCAGCAGTTTGAAGACTTACCAAGAGACCCAGTACTTC.

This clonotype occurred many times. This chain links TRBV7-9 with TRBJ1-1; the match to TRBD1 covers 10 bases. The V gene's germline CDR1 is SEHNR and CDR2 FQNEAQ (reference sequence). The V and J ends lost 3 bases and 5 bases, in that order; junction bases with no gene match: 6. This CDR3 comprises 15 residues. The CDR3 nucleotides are TGTGCCAGCAGCTTTTTGACAGGGGGCAGGACTGAAGCTTTCTTT. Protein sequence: CASSFLTGGRTEAFF.

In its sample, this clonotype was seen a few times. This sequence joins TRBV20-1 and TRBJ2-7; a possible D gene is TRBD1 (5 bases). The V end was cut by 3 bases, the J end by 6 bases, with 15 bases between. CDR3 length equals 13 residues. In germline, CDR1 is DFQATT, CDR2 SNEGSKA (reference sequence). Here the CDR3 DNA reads TGCAGTGCTAGCCCAGGGATTGGGGTCGAGCAGTACTTC. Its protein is CSASPGIGVEQYF.

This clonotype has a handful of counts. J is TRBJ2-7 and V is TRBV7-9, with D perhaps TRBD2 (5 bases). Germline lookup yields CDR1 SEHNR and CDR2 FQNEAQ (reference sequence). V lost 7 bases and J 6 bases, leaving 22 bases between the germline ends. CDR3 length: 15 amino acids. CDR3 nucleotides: TGTGCCAGCACCCCCTTCGGGGTAGCTTTTTCCGAGCAGTACTTC. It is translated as CASTPFGVAFSEQYF.

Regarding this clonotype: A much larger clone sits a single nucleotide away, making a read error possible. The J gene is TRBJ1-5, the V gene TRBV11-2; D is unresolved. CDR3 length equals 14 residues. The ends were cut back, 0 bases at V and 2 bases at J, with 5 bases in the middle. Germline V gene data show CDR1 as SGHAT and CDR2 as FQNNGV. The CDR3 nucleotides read TGTGCCAGCAGCTTAGATGGGGGCAATCAGCCCCAGCATTTT. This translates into CASSLDGGNQPQHF.

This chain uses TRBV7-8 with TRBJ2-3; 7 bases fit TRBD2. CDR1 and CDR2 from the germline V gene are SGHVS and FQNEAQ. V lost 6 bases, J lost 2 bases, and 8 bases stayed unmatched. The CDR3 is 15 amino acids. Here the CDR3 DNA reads TGTGCCAGCAGAAAAGAGGGACTAAACACAGATACGCAGTATTTT. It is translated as CASRKEGLNTDTQYF.

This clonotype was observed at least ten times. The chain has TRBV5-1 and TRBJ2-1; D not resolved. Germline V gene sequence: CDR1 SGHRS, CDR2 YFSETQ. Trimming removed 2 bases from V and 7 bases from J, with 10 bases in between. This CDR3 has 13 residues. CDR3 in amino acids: CASSLPGLNEQFF. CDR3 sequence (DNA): TGCGCCAGCAGCTTACCCGGGCTGAATGAGCAGTTCTTC.

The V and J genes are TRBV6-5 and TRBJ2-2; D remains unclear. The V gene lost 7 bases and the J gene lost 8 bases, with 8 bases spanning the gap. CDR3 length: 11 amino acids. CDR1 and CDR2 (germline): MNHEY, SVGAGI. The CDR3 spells CASTMGGELFF. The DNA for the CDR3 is TGTGCCAGCACGATGGGGGGGGAGCTGTTTTTT.

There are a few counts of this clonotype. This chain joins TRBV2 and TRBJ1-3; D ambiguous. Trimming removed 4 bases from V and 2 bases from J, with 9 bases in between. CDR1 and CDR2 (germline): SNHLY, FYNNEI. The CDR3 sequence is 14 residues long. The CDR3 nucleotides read TGTGCCAGCAGTGGTTGGGAAACTGGAAACACCATATATTTT. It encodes CASSGWETGNTIYF.

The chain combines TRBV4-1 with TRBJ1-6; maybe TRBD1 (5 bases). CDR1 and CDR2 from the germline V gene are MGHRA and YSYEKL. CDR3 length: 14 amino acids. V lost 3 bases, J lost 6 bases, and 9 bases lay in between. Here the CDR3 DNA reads TGCGCCAGCAGCCAGTCAGGGTTTAATTCACCCCTCCACTTT. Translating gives CASSQSGFNSPLHF.

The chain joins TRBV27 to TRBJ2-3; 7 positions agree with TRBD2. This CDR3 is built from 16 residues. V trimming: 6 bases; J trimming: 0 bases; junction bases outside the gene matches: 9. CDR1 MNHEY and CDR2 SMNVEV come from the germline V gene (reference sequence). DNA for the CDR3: TGTGCCAGCAGGTTTACTAGCGCCTCGAGCACAGATACGCAGTATTTT. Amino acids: CASRFTSASSTDTQYF.

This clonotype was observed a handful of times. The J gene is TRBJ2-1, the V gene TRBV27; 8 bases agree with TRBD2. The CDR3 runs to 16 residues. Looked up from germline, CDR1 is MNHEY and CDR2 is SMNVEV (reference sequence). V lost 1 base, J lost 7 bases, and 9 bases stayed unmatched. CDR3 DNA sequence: TGTGCCAGCAGTTTATTGGGGACTAGGGGCAAAAATGAGCAGTTCTTC. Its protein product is CASSLLGTRGKNEQFF.

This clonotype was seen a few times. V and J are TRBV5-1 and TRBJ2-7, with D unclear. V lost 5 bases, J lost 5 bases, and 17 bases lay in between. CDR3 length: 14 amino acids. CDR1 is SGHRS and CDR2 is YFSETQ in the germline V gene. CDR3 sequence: CASRGLNLRDEQYF. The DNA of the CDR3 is TGCGCCAGCAGGGGGTTAAACCTTCGGGACGAGCAGTACTTC.

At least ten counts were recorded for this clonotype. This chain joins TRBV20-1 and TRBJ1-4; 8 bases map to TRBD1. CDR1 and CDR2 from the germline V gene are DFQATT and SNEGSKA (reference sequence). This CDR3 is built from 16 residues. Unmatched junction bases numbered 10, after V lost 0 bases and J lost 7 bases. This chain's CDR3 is CSARDLTTGDFEKLFF. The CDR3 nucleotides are TGCAGTGCTAGAGATCTAACGACAGGGGATTTTGAAAAACTGTTTTTT.